Presented here are 21 T cell receptor beta chains from one specimen sequenced in a study of cytomegalovirus exposure and HLA in healthy donors (dated by TCRdb to about 2017). The library was built by means of the immunoSEQ multiplex PCR assay. A mixture of 60 forward primers for TCR Vbeta segments and 13 reverse primers for TCR Jbeta segments was used in the multiplex PCR. The immuneACCESS repertoire file appears here via TCRdb, limited to in-frame rearrangements. These files lack a portion of the clones; in checked studies, under half of the deficit traces to unresolved V genes, and the cause of the others is not known. Across this sample there are around 150,000 clones, with roughly 80% seen only once. The ten largest clones capture approximately 4.5% of the sample. Source material: PBMCs. These receptors were taken from a man aged 30 to 45 in good health and CMV-seronegative.

The gene calls are TRBV6-4 and TRBJ2-3; no reliable D call. CDR1 MRHNA and CDR2 SNTAGT come from the germline V gene. The CDR3 spans 15 residues. The ends were cut back, 8 bases at V and 1 base at J, with 16 bases in the middle. The CDR3 nucleotides read TGTGCCAGCCGTATCACCCCCTCGGGCACAGATACGCAGTATTTT. Encoded protein: CASRITPSGTDTQYF.

This sequence joins TRBV2 and TRBJ2-1, with 12 bases aligning to TRBD2. The CDR3 runs 14 residues. Trimming took 6 bases from V and 7 from J; bases not matched to a gene: 4. Germline assignment: CDR1 SNHLY and CDR2 FYNNEI. This CDR3 reads CASSLTSGRNEQFF. CDR3 nucleotides: TGTGCCAGCAGCCTCACTAGCGGGAGGAATGAGCAGTTCTTC.

V gene TRBV5-1 combines with J gene TRBJ2-1; unclear D gene. CDR1 SGHRS and CDR2 YFSETQ come from the germline V gene. CDR3 size: 16 residues. The V and J ends lost 4 bases and 0 bases respectively, with 14 bases between them. CDR3 sequence (DNA): TGCGCCAGCAGCCCCGGCTCGCGGAGCTCCTACAATGAGCAGTTCTTC. This encodes CASSPGSRSSYNEQFF.

The chain joins TRBV6-1 to TRBJ2-2; 9 bases line up with TRBD1. Trimming at V came to 6 bases and at J to 3 bases, leaving 5 bases not matched to a gene. Germline CDR1 reads MNHNS; CDR2 reads SASEGT. The CDR3 runs to 15 residues. The CDR3 loop is CASRQGAADTGELFF. Written as DNA, the CDR3 is TGTGCCAGCAGACAGGGGGCTGCGGACACCGGGGAGCTGTTTTTT.

The J gene is TRBJ2-7, the V gene TRBV5-1, with a weak D call TRBD2 (5 bases). The V end was cut by 2 bases, the J end by 3 bases, with 15 bases between. The CDR3 is 15 residues long. Germline CDR1 reads SGHRS; CDR2 reads YFSETQ. CDR3 nucleotides: TGCGCCAGCAGCTTAGGTTGGGTAGGGAGCTACGAGCAGTACTTC. It yields the protein CASSLGWVGSYEQYF. The variable domain in full, completed from reference TRBV5-1 and TRBJ2-7, reads KAGVTQTPRYLIKTRGQQVTLSCSPISGHRSVSWYQQTPGQGLQFLFEYFSETQRNKGNFPGRFSGRQFSNSRSEMNVSTLELGDSALYLCASSLGWVGSYEQYFGPGTRLTVT.

This clone has a single count. V and J are TRBV30 and TRBJ1-2; D is ambiguous. V lost 0 bases to trimming and J lost 6 bases, with 5 bases between them. The CDR3 totals 11 residues. The V gene's germline CDR1 is GTSNPN and CDR2 SVGIG (reference sequence). The CDR3 region is CAWSVQNGYTF. CDR3 sequence (DNA): TGTGCCTGGAGTGTACAAAATGGCTACACCTTC.

CDR3 amino acids: CASRETGSDTQYF. CDR3 sequence (DNA): TGTGCCAGCAGGGAGACAGGGTCAGATACGCAGTATTTT. This chain uses TRBV25-1 with TRBJ2-3; 7 bases agree with TRBD1. This CDR3 has 13 residues. Germline lookup yields CDR1 MGHDK and CDR2 SYGVNS. V was pared by 6 bases and J by 4 bases, with 4 bases of the junction left unmatched.

The J gene is TRBJ1-1, the V gene TRBV9; D unclear. The CDR3 loop spans 15 amino acids. V gave up 0 bases and J gave up 1 base, with 10 bases separating them. The germline CDR1 and CDR2 sequences are SGDLS and YYNGEE. The CDR3 DNA follows: TGTGCCAGCAGCGTAGCGGGGAGGGCGAACACTGAAGCTTTCTTT. Translating gives CASSVAGRANTEAFF.

The chain links TRBV5-1 to TRBJ2-5; D ambiguous. The V gene lost 2 bases and the J gene lost 0 bases, with 2 bases spanning the gap. Germline CDR1 and CDR2: SGHRS and YFSETQ. CDR3 size: 12 residues. The DNA of the CDR3 is TGCGCCAGCAGCTTTAACCAAGAGACCCAGTACTTC. Protein: CASSFNQETQYF.

The chain is built from TRBV27 and TRBJ2-7, with D uncertain. V lost 5 bases, J lost 1 base, and 12 bases lay in between. The CDR3 is 14 amino acids. Germline CDR1 reads MNHEY; CDR2 reads SMNVEV (reference sequence). The CDR3 DNA follows: TGTGCCAGCAGTGAGATCCTATCTTCCTACGAGCAGTACTTC. Its translation is CASSEILSSYEQYF.

The genes are TRBV11-1 and TRBJ2-7; D possibly corresponds to TRBD2 (6 bases). The V end was cut by 6 bases, the J end by 6 bases, with 18 bases between. This CDR3 region has 14 residues. Germline V CDR1 and CDR2: SGHAT, FQDESV (reference sequence). The CDR3 DNA sequence: TGTGCCAGCAGGACTTCGGGTTTGGGGGGCGAGCAGTACTTC. It yields the protein CASRTSGLGGEQYF.

A word on this clone: The sample carries other DNA sequences with the same CDR3. The V gene is TRBV28, the J gene TRBJ1-2; perhaps TRBD1 as D (5 bases). The germline V gene encodes CDR1 MDHEN and CDR2 SYDVKM. V gave up 8 bases and J gave up 4 bases, with 11 bases separating them. The CDR3 sequence is 12 residues long. The CDR3 sequence is CASSTGPYGYTF. The CDR3 DNA reads as TGTGCCAGCTCTACAGGACCCTATGGCTACACCTTC.

The chain has TRBV6-5 and TRBJ1-2; 7 nucleotides agree with TRBD1. CDR3 length: 14 amino acids. The germline gives CDR1 MNHEY, CDR2 SVGAGI. The junction had 9 bases not matched to a gene; V was cut back by 7 bases and J by 4 bases. The CDR3 protein is CASTRGGPGYGYTF. CDR3 sequence (DNA): TGTGCCAGCACAAGAGGGGGCCCCGGCTATGGCTACACCTTC.

This sequence joins TRBV6-6 and TRBJ2-1, with D tentatively TRBD2 (5 bases). Germline loops: CDR1 MNHNY, CDR2 SVGAGI (reference sequence). Trimming removed 2 bases at V and 7 bases at J, with 12 bases between. This CDR3 spans 14 amino acids. This CDR3 reads CASSYTRDVNEQFF. In DNA, the CDR3 is TGTGCCAGCAGTTACACTCGGGATGTGAATGAGCAGTTCTTC.

CDR3 nucleotides: TGTGCCAGCAGTTTCAAGCGGGAGTTGGTTGAGCAGTTCTTC. It encodes CASSFKRELVEQFF. V is TRBV28 and J is TRBJ2-1; 8 bases agree with TRBD2. Trimming removed 3 bases from V and 9 bases from J; junction bases left unmatched: 7. Germline CDR1 reads MDHEN; CDR2 reads SYDVKM. This CDR3 has 14 residues.

The sample holds a few counts of this clone. The J gene is TRBJ2-1, the V gene TRBV6-1, with 9 positions matching TRBD2. The CDR3 sequence is 15 residues long. V lost 4 bases, J lost 4 bases, and 5 bases stayed unmatched. Germline V gene data show CDR1 as MNHNS and CDR2 as SASEGT. CDR3 in DNA: TGTGCCAGCAGTGTTAGTCTAGCGGGATACAATGAGCAGTTCTTC. Its translation: CASSVSLAGYNEQFF.

V gene TRBV28 combines with J gene TRBJ1-5; TRBD1 aligns across 9 bases. CDR1 MDHEN and CDR2 SYDVKM come from the germline V gene. The CDR3 totals 16 residues. V shed 5 bases and J 4 bases; nucleotides not matched to a gene: 9. CDR3 nucleotide sequence: TGTGCCAGCAGTGCCTTGGACAGGGGACGGAATCAGCCCCAGCATTTT. Protein product: CASSALDRGRNQPQHF. Together with reference TRBV28 and TRBJ1-5, the CDR3 gives the full variable domain: DVKVTQSSRYLVKRTGEKVFLECVQDMDHENMFWYRQDPGLGLRLIYFSYDVKMKEKGDIPEGYSVSREKKERFSLILESASTNQTSMYLCASSALDRGRNQPQHFGDGTRLSIL.

The CDR3 protein is CASRGQGTNVLTF. The CDR3 nucleotides read TGTGCCAGCAGGGGACAGGGTACCAACGTCCTGACTTTC. The chain joins TRBV27 to TRBJ2-6; 9 bases match TRBD1. V was clipped by 6 bases and J by 8 bases; unmatched bases: 2. CDR1 is MNHEY, CDR2 SMNVEV, per germline (reference sequence). The CDR3 has 13 residues.

The chain joins TRBV5-1 to TRBJ1-4; D gene uncertain. There are 16 residues in the CDR3. V was shortened by 0 bases and J by 0 bases, with 9 bases between the two germline ends. CDR1 is SGHRS, CDR2 YFSETQ, per germline. In nucleotides, the CDR3 is TGCGCCAGCAGCTTGGGCAGGCGATCAACTAATGAAAAACTGTTTTTT. It is translated as CASSLGRRSTNEKLFF.

Here the CDR3 DNA reads TGTGCCAGCAGTTATCGGGACTATAATTCACCCCTCCACTTT. Translation: CASSYRDYNSPLHF. The V call is TRBV6-5, the J call TRBJ1-6; D remains ambiguous. Deletions cut 3 bases from V and 3 bases from J, with 6 bases between. Germline CDR1 and CDR2: MNHEY and SVGAGI. CDR3 length: 14 residues.

This chain links TRBV4-3 with TRBJ2-3; 7 nucleotides agree with TRBD1. Trimming took 4 bases from V and 6 from J; bases not matched to a gene: 22. The CDR3 has 19 residues. CDR1 is LGHNA and CDR2 is YSLEER in the germline V gene. This CDR3 reads CASSLRVPLAGGFLDTQYF. In DNA, the CDR3 is TGCGCCAGCAGCCTTCGGGTGCCATTGGCAGGGGGTTTTTTGGATACGCAGTATTTT.